Listed here are 27 T cell receptor beta chains from one sample, sequenced in a study of OX40 agonist ivuxolimab in advanced cancers. This table comes from immunoSEQ multiplex PCR, and its TCRdb copy is limited to in-frame clones, with some not included. Among 60,000 to 85,000 clones listed, more than 90% were seen once. The material sequenced was CD4+ or CD8+ T cells sorted from blood, taken in a trial of the OX40 agonist ivuxolimab. The receptors originated from an adult with an advanced solid tumor such as melanoma, head and neck, liver or kidney cancer.

This sequence joins TRBV27 and TRBJ1-1; D is unclear. This CDR3 is built from 14 residues. Trimming took 2 bases from V and 2 from J, leaving 9 bases between them. The germline V gene encodes CDR1 MNHEY and CDR2 SMNVEV (reference sequence). The CDR3 coding sequence is TGTGCCAGCAGTTTAGGTTCTCCAAACACTGAAGCTTTCTTT. Translated: CASSLGSPNTEAFF.

This rearrangement joins TRBV19 to TRBJ1-5; 8 bases agree with TRBD1. The trim removed 5 bases at V and 7 bases at J, leaving 7 bases unmatched. The germline CDR1 and CDR2 sequences are LNHDA and SQIVND (reference sequence). The CDR3 contains 14 residues. The CDR3 DNA reads TGTGCCAGTAGTTACCAGGGGGCTGGGCAGCCCCAGCATTTT. It specifies CASSYQGAGQPQHF.

This chain uses TRBV18 with TRBJ2-1; unclear D gene. CDR3 length: 18 amino acids. Germline V gene data show CDR1 as KGHSH and CDR2 as LQKENI. The V end was cut by 4 bases, the J end by 4 bases, with 23 bases between. The CDR3, as DNA: TGTGCCAGCTCACGAACCCAGCCGGGTTGGGCGCCTTACAATGAGCAGTTCTTC. It translates to CASSRTQPGWAPYNEQFF.

In its sample, this clone was seen once. V usage is TRBV7-2 and J usage is TRBJ1-2; D is uncertain. The CDR3 contains 10 residues. CDR1 and CDR2 (germline): SGHTA, FQGNSA. V shed 1 base and J shed 8 bases, with 2 bases lying between them. The CDR3 sequence is CASSLGGYTF. CDR3 bases: TGTGCCAGCAGCTTAGGGGGCTACACCTTC.

The gene calls are TRBV28 and TRBJ1-2, with TRBD1 matching 7 bases. Germline V gene lookup returns CDR1 MDHEN and CDR2 SYDVKM. Unmatched junction bases numbered 14, after V lost 6 bases and J lost 7 bases. The length of the CDR3 is 15 residues. The CDR3 bases are TGTGCCAGCAGCCAGCACACCGACAGGGCGACTGGCTACACCTTC. As protein: CASSQHTDRATGYTF.

The chain joins TRBV6-1 to TRBJ1-2; the D gene is possibly TRBD1 (5 bases). The CDR3 has 12 amino acids. Germline V gene data show CDR1 as MNHNS and CDR2 as SASEGT. Trimming removed 3 bases at V and 6 bases at J, with 8 bases between. As DNA, the CDR3 is TGTGCCAGCAGTGAGGGGCAGAATGGCTACACCTTC. Translation: CASSEGQNGYTF.

The J gene is TRBJ2-2, the V gene TRBV7-6; D call uncertain. The CDR3 extends over 14 amino acids. Germline V CDR1 and CDR2: SGHVS, FNYEAQ. Trimming took 3 bases from V and 1 from J, leaving 6 bases between them. This CDR3 reads CASSFEENTGELFF. The CDR3 nucleotides are TGTGCCAGCAGCTTCGAGGAGAACACCGGGGAGCTGTTTTTT.

The chain is built from TRBV2 and TRBJ2-1, with a possible D match to TRBD1 (6 bases). CDR1 is SNHLY and CDR2 is FYNNEI in the germline V gene. The CDR3 has 13 residues. The V and J ends lost 7 bases and 15 bases respectively, with 22 bases between them. The CDR3 DNA follows: TGTGCCAGCATGGACAGAGGACTCCAGTGGGGGTTCTTC. Translation gives CASMDRGLQWGFF. Full variable domain (remainder filled in from reference TRBV2 and TRBJ2-1): EPEVTQTPSHQVTQMGQEVILRCVPISNHLYFYWYRQILGQKVEFLVSFYNNEISEKSEIFDDQFSVERPDGSNFTLKIRSTKLEDSAMYFCASMDRGLQWGFFGPGTRLTVL.

CDR3 DNA: TGCAGCGTTACACAGGGGGCGAAGAACACCGGGGAGCTGTTTTTT. It yields the protein CSVTQGAKNTGELFF. The chain links TRBV29-1 to TRBJ2-2; 9 positions agree with TRBD1. This CDR3 has 15 amino acids. The trim removed 5 bases at V and 1 base at J, leaving 5 bases unmatched. Germline V CDR1 and CDR2: SQVTM, ANQGSEA.

A single count supports this clone. CDR3 sequence (DNA): TGTGCCAGCAGCTCCTCCTTAGGAGGCAAAAACACTGAAGCTTTCTTT. Its translation is CASSSSLGGKNTEAFF. The chain couples TRBV7-2 to TRBJ1-1; no definite D call. The germline CDR1 and CDR2 sequences are SGHTA and FQGNSA. The CDR3 is 16 residues long. The ends were cut back, 4 bases at V and 2 bases at J, with 17 bases in the middle.

This sequence joins TRBV18 and TRBJ2-5, with D tentatively TRBD1 or TRBD2 (5 bases each). Trimming stripped 3 bases from V and 1 base from J, with 9 bases between. The CDR3 has 14 residues. Germline assignment: CDR1 KGHSH and CDR2 LQKENI. The CDR3 reads CASSPGTPQETQYF. The CDR3 region has the DNA TGTGCCAGCTCACCGGGGACCCCCCAAGAGACCCAGTACTTC.

This chain links TRBV6-6 with TRBJ2-7; D gene ambiguous. The germline V and J ends were trimmed by 5 bases and 2 bases, with 16 bases remaining between them. Germline values: CDR1 MNHNY, CDR2 SVGAGI (reference sequence). This CDR3 spans 15 amino acids. The CDR3 spells CASSLEPSTAYEQYF. The CDR3 bases are TGTGCCAGCAGTCTAGAACCCTCCACCGCCTACGAGCAGTACTTC.

The genes are TRBV7-9 and TRBJ2-1; perhaps TRBD2 as D (5 bases). The V end was cut by 5 bases, the J end by 7 bases, with 15 bases between. CDR3 length: 14 residues. The germline V gene encodes CDR1 SEHNR and CDR2 FQNEAQ (reference sequence). CDR3 DNA sequence: TGTGCCAGCAGCCCCTTCGGGGAATGGAATGAGCAGTTCTTC. Its translation is CASSPFGEWNEQFF.

This chain links TRBV6-4 with TRBJ2-3, with 8 positions matching TRBD1. J gave up 4 bases and V 3 bases, and 9 bases lay outside the gene matches. Germline CDR1 is MRHNA and CDR2 is SNTAGT. The CDR3 is 16 residues long. The CDR3 DNA sequence: TGTGCCAGCAGTGAATCGCCAGGGGGCGGTCCAGATACGCAGTATTTT. Amino acid sequence: CASSESPGGGPDTQYF.

J is TRBJ1-2 and V is TRBV5-5; D is uncertain. Trimming pared 2 bases from V and 4 bases from J, leaving 15 bases between. There are 15 residues in the CDR3. Germline lookup yields CDR1 SGHKS and CDR2 YYEKEE (reference sequence). In DNA, the CDR3 is TGTGCCAGCAGCTTTCGGGAGAATTCGGGCTATGGCTACACCTTC. Protein product: CASSFRENSGYGYTF.

This clone is a singleton in its sample. The rearrangement joins TRBV28 to TRBJ2-7; 12 bases agree with TRBD1. V was pared by 10 bases and J by 4 bases, with 8 bases of the junction left unmatched. CDR3 length: 14 amino acids. CDR1 MDHEN and CDR2 SYDVKM come from the germline V gene. CDR3 sequence reads: CAIWGGQGAYEQYF. In nucleotides, the CDR3 is TGTGCCATCTGGGGGGGACAGGGGGCATACGAGCAGTACTTC. The full variable domain, with the rest looked up from reference TRBV28 and TRBJ2-7, is DVKVTQSSRYLVKRTGEKVFLECVQDMDHENMFWYRQDPGLGLRLIYFSYDVKMKEKGDIPEGYSVSREKKERFSLILESASTNQTSMYLCAIWGGQGAYEQYFGPGTRLTVT.

V is TRBV5-4 and J is TRBJ2-2; D not resolved. This CDR3 region has 15 residues. V lost 4 bases, J lost 8 bases, and 18 bases lay in between. Germline lookup yields CDR1 SGHNT and CDR2 YYREEE (reference sequence). The CDR3 DNA sequence: TGTGCCAGCAGCCACAACGGTGGGCCCCTAGGGGAGCTGTTTTTT. Its protein is CASSHNGGPLGELFF.

The chain has TRBV30 and TRBJ1-3; D is uncertain. The CDR3 loop spans 11 amino acids. Trimming removed 2 bases at V and 7 bases at J, with 6 bases between. CDR1 and CDR2 (germline): GTSNPN, SVGIG (reference sequence). The CDR3 region is CAWSNPNTIYF. The DNA for the CDR3 is TGTGCCTGGAGTAATCCCAACACCATATATTTT.

V gene TRBV4-1 combines with J gene TRBJ1-2, with D tentatively TRBD1 (6 bases). The V gene's germline CDR1 is MGHRA and CDR2 YSYEKL. The CDR3 covers 16 residues. V shed 1 base and J shed 8 bases, with 20 bases lying between them. The CDR3 reads CASSQVGAGASGGYTF. The CDR3 coding sequence is TGCGCCAGCAGCCAAGTTGGGGCAGGGGCGTCCGGGGGCTACACCTTC.

The V call is TRBV9, the J call TRBJ2-5; the match to TRBD1 covers 7 bases. The germline gives CDR1 SGDLS, CDR2 YYNGEE. V gave up 4 bases and J gave up 5 bases; unmatched junction bases: 8. CDR3 length: 14 amino acids. CDR3 sequence (DNA): TGTGCCAGCAGCTCGGGACAGCTAATGGAGACCCAGTACTTC. As protein: CASSSGQLMETQYF.

The chain has TRBV7-2 and TRBJ2-4; TRBD2 is a possible D gene (6 bases). The CDR3 is made up of 17 amino acids. Trimming removed 2 bases at V and 5 bases at J, with 19 bases between. The germline gives CDR1 SGHTA, CDR2 FQGNSA. In nucleotides, the CDR3 is TGTGCCAGCAGCTTAAGACTTCTCGGGAGTGGCCAAAACATTCAGTACTTC. Its translation is CASSLRLLGSGQNIQYF. The complete variable domain, with remaining parts taken from reference TRBV7-2 and TRBJ2-4, reads GAGVSQSPSNKVTEKGKDVELRCDPISGHTALYWYRQSLGQGLEFLIYFQGNSAPDKSGLPSDRFSAERTGGSVSTLTIQRTQQEDSAVYLCASSLRLLGSGQNIQYFGAGTRLSVL.

The V and J genes are TRBV29-1 and TRBJ1-4; 8 nucleotides align to TRBD1. The V gene's germline CDR1 is SQVTM and CDR2 ANQGSEA. The CDR3 runs 13 residues. The junction had 9 bases not matched to a gene; V was cut back by 7 bases and J by 8 bases. The CDR3 sequence is CSAALQGGEKLFF. CDR3 DNA: TGCAGCGCCGCGCTACAGGGGGGCGAAAAACTGTTTTTT.

The rearrangement uses TRBV27 and TRBJ2-1, with 7 bases that match TRBD1. J gave up 6 bases and V 2 bases, and 4 bases lay outside the gene matches. CDR3 length: 14 residues. Germline lookup yields CDR1 MNHEY and CDR2 SMNVEV (reference sequence). The chain's CDR3 is CASSLGAGGNEQFF. CDR3 bases: TGTGCCAGCAGTTTAGGGGCAGGGGGCAATGAGCAGTTCTTC.

The chain has TRBV5-4 and TRBJ1-2, with 10 bases that match TRBD1. Germline trimming cut 4 bases from V and 3 bases from J; bases unmatched to any gene: 0. Per the germline V gene, CDR1 is SGHNT and CDR2 is YYREEE (reference sequence). The CDR3 contains 13 residues. The DNA for the CDR3 is TGTGCCAGCAGCGGGACAGGGGACTATGGCTACACCTTC. This encodes CASSGTGDYGYTF. The full variable domain, in which reference TRBV5-4 and TRBJ1-2 provide the parts outside the CDR3, is ETGVTQSPTHLIKTRGQQVTLRCSSQSGHNTVSWYQQALGQGPQFIFQYYREEENGRGNFPPRFSGLQFPNYSSELNVNALELDDSALYLCASSGTGDYGYTFGSGTRLTVV.

V usage is TRBV7-9 and J usage is TRBJ2-1; D is undetermined. CDR1 and CDR2 from the germline V gene are SEHNR and FQNEAQ (reference sequence). V was clipped by 1 base and J by 9 bases, with 16 bases between them. This CDR3 has 15 amino acids. The chain's CDR3 is CASSLVSSPDAEQFF. The CDR3, as DNA: TGTGCCAGCAGCTTAGTATCGAGCCCGGATGCTGAGCAGTTCTTC.

The J gene is TRBJ2-1, the V gene TRBV7-2; TRBD2 agrees at 9 bases. The V and J ends lost 5 bases and 5 bases, in that order; junction bases with no gene match: 4. CDR3 length: 14 amino acids. CDR1 and CDR2 (germline): SGHTA, FQGNSA. CDR3 bases: TGTGCCAGCAGCCTTAGCGGGGGAAACAATGAGCAGTTCTTC. Protein: CASSLSGGNNEQFF.

V gene TRBV4-2 combines with J gene TRBJ2-2; 10 positions agree with TRBD2. J gave up 4 bases and V 1 base, and 12 bases lay outside the gene matches. In germline, CDR1 is LGHNA, CDR2 YNFKEQ. This CDR3 comprises 19 residues. The CDR3 bases are TGTGCCAGCAGCCAAGTCGTAGGCAAGCGGGGGGGCAGCACCGGGGAGCTGTTTTTT. This gives the protein CASSQVVGKRGGSTGELFF.